The 22 T cell receptor beta chains presented below share a single source sample, sequenced in a study of blood T cells in healthy people across ages. Then a second PCR, running about 6 to 12 cycles, was carried out with a sample-barcoded 5' primer and a J-beta primer mix. Via MiXCR, TCRdb re-called the 5' RACE reads, giving one row per CDR3 protein. In the table there are about 1.8 million distinct CDR3 sequences, around 48% of which are singletons. The specimen was blood. These receptors all come from a woman between 40 and 55 years old in good health.

The chain carries TRBV12-3 or TRBV12-4 and TRBJ2-3, with 10 bases lining up with TRBD1. Trimming took 5 bases from V and 3 from J; bases not matched to a gene: 5. The CDR3 totals 15 residues. The CDR3 protein is CASSRRGQGTDTQYF. CDR3 bases: TGTGCCAGCAGTAGGAGGGGACAGGGGACAGATACGCAGTATTTT.

This clonotype was counted a few times. The V gene is TRBV20-1, the J gene TRBJ2-7; D remains unclear. CDR1 is DFQATT and CDR2 is SNEGSKA in the germline V gene (reference sequence). Trimming took 7 bases from V and 3 from J, leaving 19 bases between them. This CDR3 comprises 14 residues. The DNA of the CDR3 is TGCAGTGTTTACAATACGGCGGAATTCTACGAGCAGTACTTC. Protein sequence: CSVYNTAEFYEQYF.

V is TRBV28 and J is TRBJ1-2; D uncertain. The germline V gene has CDR1 MDHEN and CDR2 SYDVKM. V lost 6 bases to trimming and J lost 4 bases, with 15 bases between them. The CDR3 sequence is 14 residues long. The CDR3 region has the DNA TGTGCCAGCAGCCTAAACCCGGGAACCTATGGCTACACCTTC. It is translated as CASSLNPGTYGYTF.

The chain links TRBV4-1 to TRBJ1-1; 7 bases are shared with TRBD1. J was trimmed by 4 bases and V by 0 bases; bases with no gene match: 5. Germline V lookup: CDR1 MGHRA, CDR2 YSYEKL. This CDR3 contains 15 residues. This CDR3 reads CASSQDDRVITEAFF. The CDR3 DNA reads as TGCGCCAGCAGCCAAGATGACAGGGTAATCACTGAAGCTTTCTTT.

The chain is built from TRBV28 and TRBJ2-7, with a possible D match to TRBD1 (6 bases). CDR1 is MDHEN and CDR2 is SYDVKM in the germline V gene. The ends were cut back, 8 bases at V and 0 bases at J, with 20 bases in the middle. The CDR3 totals 16 residues. CDR3 nucleotide sequence: TGTGCCAGCGGTCCGTGGGGGCAGCCCAACTCCTACGAGCAGTACTTC. Its protein product is CASGPWGQPNSYEQYF.

The chain couples TRBV7-6 to TRBJ2-5, with D unresolved. Germline CDR1 and CDR2: SGHVS and FNYEAQ. The V gene lost 2 bases and the J gene lost 2 bases, with 9 bases spanning the gap. The CDR3 covers 14 residues. CDR3 sequence: CASSLFLGQETQYF. The DNA of the CDR3 is TGTGCCAGCAGCTTATTTTTAGGGCAAGAGACCCAGTACTTC.

This clonotype was seen repeatedly, ten times or more. This chain uses TRBV2 with TRBJ1-2; 9 nucleotides match TRBD1. CDR3 length: 12 amino acids. J gave up 5 bases and V 6 bases, and 1 base lay outside the gene matches. CDR1 SNHLY and CDR2 FYNNEI come from the germline V gene. The chain's CDR3 is CASRGTGYGYTF. For the CDR3, the DNA is TGTGCCAGCAGGGGGACAGGGTATGGCTACACCTTC.

The sample holds a few counts of this clonotype. The chain recombines TRBV29-1 with TRBJ2-3; D uncertain. V lost 6 bases and J 5 bases, leaving 12 bases between the germline ends. CDR1 is SQVTM, CDR2 ANQGSEA, per germline. The CDR3 extends over 12 amino acids. CDR3 coding DNA: TGCAGCGTGACCCTCGGCGGAGATACGCAGTATTTT. This translates into CSVTLGGDTQYF.

This clonotype was detected only a few times. Since a much larger clone is just one base distant, this may be a read error. This chain links TRBV20-1 with TRBJ2-7, with 15 nucleotides matching TRBD2. Germline V gene data show CDR1 as DFQATT and CDR2 as SNEGSKA (reference sequence). The trim removed 1 base at V and 10 bases at J, leaving 17 bases unmatched. The CDR3 has 18 amino acids. CDR3 region: CSARVSGTSGGPGEAQYF. CDR3 sequence (DNA): TGCAGTGCTAGAGTCTCAGGGACTAGCGGGGGGCCGGGGGAGGCCCAGTACTTC.

The chain carries TRBV5-6 and TRBJ2-3; D might be TRBD1 (6 bases). Trimming removed 0 bases at V and 5 bases at J, with 16 bases between. This CDR3 comprises 16 residues. Per germline, CDR1 SGHDT and CDR2 YYEEEE. In nucleotides, the CDR3 is TGTGCCAGCAGCTTGGTGCAGGGGCGCATCGTAGATACGCAGTATTTT. This sequence encodes CASSLVQGRIVDTQYF. Full variable domain (rest looked up from reference TRBV5-6 and TRBJ2-3): DAGVTQSPTHLIKTRGQQVTLRCSPKSGHDTVSWYQQALGQGPQFIFQYYEEEERQRGNFPDRFSGHQFPNYSSELNVNALLLGDSALYLCASSLVQGRIVDTQYFGPGTRLTVL.

The J gene is TRBJ2-5, the V gene TRBV28; D might be TRBD1 (6 bases). Germline CDR1 and CDR2: MDHEN and SYDVKM. The CDR3 contains 15 residues. The germline V and J ends were trimmed by 3 bases and 4 bases, with 15 bases remaining between them. The CDR3 spells CASSFVQGERETQYF. The DNA of the CDR3 is TGTGCCAGCAGTTTTGTACAGGGTGAACGAGAGACCCAGTACTTC. The full variable domain, its missing parts supplied by reference TRBV28 and TRBJ2-5, is DVKVTQSSRYLVKRTGEKVFLECVQDMDHENMFWYRQDPGLGLRLIYFSYDVKMKEKGDIPEGYSVSREKKERFSLILESASTNQTSMYLCASSFVQGERETQYFGPGTRLLVL.

This clonotype has a handful of counts. The rearrangement uses TRBV6-2 or TRBV6-3 and TRBJ1-5; TRBD1 might be the D (5 bases). There are 18 residues in the CDR3. Germline loops: CDR1 MNHEY, CDR2 SVGEGT. V was shortened by 10 bases and J by 1 base, with 26 bases between the two germline ends. The CDR3 region is CATPNRGNPTESNQPQHF. As DNA, the CDR3 is TGTGCCACTCCGAACCGGGGGAACCCAACAGAGAGCAATCAGCCCCAGCATTTT.

The table lists this clonotype with a few counts. The chain uses TRBV10-3 and TRBJ2-5; 8 bases are a match to TRBD1. This CDR3 is 13 amino acids long. Per germline, CDR1 ENHRY and CDR2 SYGVKD. V shed 8 bases, J shed 5 bases, and the junction held 7 bases outside the gene matches. For the CDR3, the DNA is TGTGCCATCGGTTCAGGGGGCATCGAGACCCAGTACTTC. Translating it yields CAIGSGGIETQYF.

The chain joins TRBV7-9 to TRBJ1-2; 7 bases agree with TRBD1. The germline CDR1 and CDR2 sequences are SEHNR and FQNEAQ (reference sequence). This CDR3 region has 14 residues. The V segment lost 0 bases and the J segment 7 bases; nucleotides outside the gene matches: 5. The CDR3 DNA reads TGTGCCAGCAGCTTAGCACAGGGGATCGGTGGCTACACCTTC. Translating it yields CASSLAQGIGGYTF.

The chain joins TRBV15 to TRBJ2-3, with TRBD2 identical over 9 bases. Trimming removed 0 bases from V and 4 bases from J; junction bases left unmatched: 8. CDR3 length: 17 residues. Germline CDR1 reads LNHNV; CDR2 reads YYDKDF (reference sequence). The CDR3 DNA sequence: TGTGCCACCAGCAGAGATACCCGGACTAGCGTTTCAGATACGCAGTATTTT. Its protein is CATSRDTRTSVSDTQYF.

This chain uses TRBV27 with TRBJ2-5; no definite D call. Trimming pared 6 bases from V and 11 bases from J, leaving 22 bases between. This CDR3 contains 14 residues. CDR1 and CDR2 (germline): MNHEY, SMNVEV (reference sequence). CDR3 in amino acids: CASSPSGTVKEQYF. The CDR3 coding sequence is TGTGCCAGCAGCCCTTCGGGCACCGTGAAAGAGCAGTACTTC.

In this sample, this clonotype turned up a few times. The rearrangement joins TRBV4-2 to TRBJ1-2, with D hard to call. V dropped 0 bases and J dropped 8 bases, with 10 bases sitting between them. Germline V gene lookup returns CDR1 LGHNA and CDR2 YNFKEQ. CDR3 length: 13 amino acids. The CDR3 DNA follows: TGTGCCAGCAGCCAAGATTGGGCGCAGGGCTACACCTTC. This gives the protein CASSQDWAQGYTF.

The V call is TRBV6-5, the J call TRBJ1-2; D not certain. The length of the CDR3 is 14 residues. Germline loops: CDR1 MNHEY, CDR2 SVGAGI. Trimming left V 0 bases short and J 4 bases short, with 9 bases between. The CDR3, as DNA: TGTGCCAGCAGTTACTCCGGCAGCGCCTATGGCTACACCTTC. Its translation is CASSYSGSAYGYTF.

The chain uses TRBV6-6 and TRBJ1-4; TRBD1 is a possible D gene (6 bases). Trimming shortened V by 6 bases and J by 2 bases, and 16 bases separated the two germline ends. This CDR3 is 16 amino acids long. CDR1 and CDR2 from the germline V gene are MNHNY and SVGAGI (reference sequence). The CDR3 DNA reads as TGTGCCAGCAGGGGAACTGGGGGCGCGACTAATGAAAAACTGTTTTTT. It yields the protein CASRGTGGATNEKLFF.

This clonotype was recorded a few times. V usage is TRBV6-2 or TRBV6-3 and J usage is TRBJ2-5; 11 bases map to TRBD2. The ends lost 2 bases at V and 1 base at J; junction bases unmatched: 6. Germline CDR1 and CDR2: MNHEY and SVGEGT. This CDR3 contains 17 residues. Here the CDR3 DNA reads TGTGCCAGCAGTTACCCAACTAGCGGGGGTTTCCAAGAGACCCAGTACTTC. Translating it yields CASSYPTSGGFQETQYF.

V is TRBV27 and J is TRBJ2-3, with 11 positions matching TRBD2. V dropped 6 bases and J dropped 2; count of bases not matched to a gene: 10. Germline assignment: CDR1 MNHEY and CDR2 SMNVEV (reference sequence). The CDR3 contains 17 residues. The CDR3: CASRSPMTSGATDTQYF. The CDR3 DNA follows: TGTGCCAGCAGATCCCCTATGACTAGCGGGGCCACAGATACGCAGTATTTT.

Notes on this clonotype: This CDR3 is missing its conserved last phenylalanine or tryptophan, likely due to a read error. This chain connects TRBV28 to TRBJ2-4, with TRBD1 identical over 7 bases. CDR3 length: 16 amino acids. Germline CDR1 MDHEN, CDR2 SYDVKM. The J segment lost 0 bases and the V segment lost 6 bases, leaving 8 bases of the junction unmatched. CDR3 DNA: TGTGCCAGCAGCCCAGCGCAGGGGGTAGCCAAAAACATTCAGTACTAC. Amino acids: CASSPAQGVAKNIQYY.